These 30 T cell receptor beta chains were all obtained from the same sample, sequenced in a study of T cells in Graves' hyperthyroidism and ophthalmopathy. Researchers took RNA transcripts and amplified the TCR beta CDR3 regions from them. With the HTBI primer set, the TCR CDR3 went through a first round of RT-PCR. TCRdb itself ran the multiplex PCR reads through MiXCR, one entry per CDR3 protein. The table has some 550,000 distinct CDR3 sequences, about a fifth seen once; the top ten hold about 25%. Sample: blood. Receptor source: a man younger than 35 with Graves' hyperthyroidism.

This clonotype was seen many times. V usage is TRBV27 and J usage is TRBJ1-1, with no clear D. The CDR3 is 15 residues long. Trimming removed 7 bases at V and 1 base at J, with 16 bases between. Germline V gene sequence: CDR1 MNHEY, CDR2 SMNVEV (reference sequence). CDR3: CASTRLAGGNTEAFF. As DNA, the CDR3 is TGTGCCAGCACTCGATTGGCAGGCGGGAACACTGAAGCTTTCTTT.

The chain uses TRBV15 and TRBJ2-5; 8 nucleotides match TRBD2. There are 16 residues in the CDR3. After removal of 6 bases from V and 4 bases from J, the junction contained 13 bases not matched to a gene. Germline V gene data show CDR1 as LNHNV and CDR2 as YYDKDF (reference sequence). This CDR3 reads CATRRPGLDLRETQYF. The DNA for the CDR3 is TGTGCCACCAGGAGACCGGGACTAGACCTCAGAGAGACCCAGTACTTC.

The chain is built from TRBV6-1 and TRBJ1-1; unclear D gene. Germline V gene data show CDR1 as MNHNS and CDR2 as SASEGT. This CDR3 has 11 amino acids. The ends were cut back, 7 bases at V and 5 bases at J, with 8 bases in the middle. For the CDR3, the DNA is TGTGCCAGCAATACGGGGACTGAAGCTTTCTTT. The encoded protein is CASNTGTEAFF.

This clonotype occurred many times. The V gene is TRBV25-1, the J gene TRBJ2-7, with D tentatively TRBD1 (5 bases). The CDR3 is made up of 13 amino acids. Germline V gives CDR1 MGHDK, CDR2 SYGVNS. Trimming removed 6 bases from V and 4 bases from J, with 13 bases in between. The chain's CDR3 is CASRVQGRYEQYF. The CDR3, as DNA: TGTGCCAGCAGAGTGCAGGGTAGGTACGAGCAGTACTTC.

This clonotype has a count of ten or more. The chain couples TRBV20-1 to TRBJ2-5; 7 nucleotides agree with TRBD2. Germline values: CDR1 DFQATT, CDR2 SNEGSKA (reference sequence). V lost 0 bases, J lost 5 bases, and 18 bases stayed unmatched. The CDR3 sequence is 18 residues long. CDR3 in DNA: TGCAGTGCTAGAGATAAGGGGCTCACTAGCGTTTTGAGGGAGACCCAGTACTTC. It is translated as CSARDKGLTSVLRETQYF.

This clonotype was observed at least ten times. This rearrangement joins TRBV12-3 or TRBV12-4 to TRBJ1-6; D gene uncertain. Trimming left V 3 bases short and J 6 bases short, with 12 bases between. This CDR3 region has 15 residues. The CDR3 here is CASSFKAISNSPLHF. The DNA of the CDR3 is TGTGCCAGCAGTTTTAAGGCCATCTCTAATTCACCCCTCCACTTT.

This chain connects TRBV12-3 or TRBV12-4 to TRBJ1-5, with TRBD1 identical over 7 bases. The CDR3 is 15 amino acids. V lost 5 bases and J lost 1; bases outside the gene matches: 5. CDR3 in amino acids: CASSRQTGSNQPQHF. DNA for the CDR3: TGTGCCAGCAGTCGTCAGACAGGGAGCAATCAGCCCCAGCATTTT.

This clonotype was seen ten or more times. This chain links TRBV28 with TRBJ1-1, with D maybe TRBD1 (6 bases). CDR1 and CDR2 (germline): MDHEN, SYDVKM. V was clipped by 11 bases and J by 6 bases, with 19 bases between them. This CDR3 region has 13 residues. For the CDR3, the DNA is TGTGCCTCTCTCGAGGGGGGGAGGGCTGAAGCTTTCTTT. Protein sequence: CASLEGGRAEAFF.

The V gene is TRBV4-1, the J gene TRBJ1-1, with D maybe TRBD1 (5 bases). CDR3 size: 13 residues. Per the germline V gene, CDR1 is MGHRA and CDR2 is YSYEKL. The ends were cut back, 4 bases at V and 3 bases at J, with 9 bases in the middle. For the CDR3, the DNA is TGCGCCAGCAGCCGGGGGTGGGACACTGAAGCTTTCTTT. Translating it yields CASSRGWDTEAFF.

This clonotype occurred a few times. CDR3 bases: TGTGCCAGCAGCTCGGGACGTTGGAACACCGGGGAGCTGTTTTTT. It yields the protein CASSSGRWNTGELFF. This chain links TRBV7-9 with TRBJ2-2; the D call may be TRBD1 or TRBD2 (5 bases each). Trimming removed 4 bases from V and 1 base from J, with 10 bases in between. Germline values: CDR1 SEHNR, CDR2 FQNEAQ (reference sequence). The CDR3 consists of 15 residues.

This clonotype was recorded at least ten times. This chain links TRBV6-1 with TRBJ1-6; 8 positions match TRBD1. Trimming took 6 bases from V and 10 from J; bases not matched to a gene: 11. Germline CDR1 and CDR2: MNHNS and SASEGT. CDR3 length: 15 residues. CDR3 amino acids: CASRPGTGTRSPLHF. CDR3 nucleotide sequence: TGTGCCAGCAGACCCGGGACAGGCACACGATCACCCCTCCACTTT.

This chain links TRBV12-3 or TRBV12-4 with TRBJ1-2; 9 bases map to TRBD1. V shed 4 bases and J 7 bases; nucleotides not matched to a gene: 10. CDR3 size: 15 residues. CDR3 bases: TGTGCCAGCAGTTCGTCCTCCGCGGGACAGGGTGGCTACACCTTC. Amino acid sequence: CASSSSSAGQGGYTF.

There are many counts of this clonotype. The chain links TRBV6-2 or TRBV6-3 to TRBJ1-3; unclear D gene. CDR1 is MNHEY and CDR2 is SVGEGT in the germline V gene. The V gene lost 0 bases and the J gene lost 0 bases, with 15 bases spanning the gap. The length of the CDR3 is 18 residues. CDR3 sequence reads: CASSYSGVAGFSGNTIYF. The CDR3 coding sequence is TGTGCCAGCAGTTACTCGGGCGTGGCGGGTTTCTCTGGAAACACCATATATTTT.

This chain connects TRBV11-2 to TRBJ1-6; tentatively, D is TRBD1 (5 bases). Germline V gene sequence: CDR1 SGHAT, CDR2 FQNNGV. This CDR3 has 14 residues. Trimming cost V 0 bases and J 11 bases, with 11 bases left between them. Here the CDR3 DNA reads TGTGCCAGCAGCTTAGAAGGGGCTGGGGCACCCCTCCACTTT. Translated, it gives CASSLEGAGAPLHF.

This clonotype was picked up many times. V and J are TRBV28 and TRBJ2-5; 7 bases are shared with TRBD2. CDR1 MDHEN and CDR2 SYDVKM come from the germline V gene. J gave up 1 base and V 1 base, and 6 bases lay outside the gene matches. This CDR3 is built from 16 residues. The CDR3 bases are TGTGCCAGCAGTTTATTTGGCGGGGGACCCCAAGAGACCCAGTACTTC. Translated: CASSLFGGGPQETQYF.

This clonotype has more than one count but fewer than ten. V and J are TRBV19 and TRBJ1-1; no firm D call. Per the germline V gene, CDR1 is LNHDA and CDR2 is SQIVND (reference sequence). This CDR3 is 13 amino acids long. The germline V and J ends were trimmed by 3 bases and 1 base, with 6 bases remaining between them. The CDR3 DNA is TGTGCCAGTAGTATGATAGAGAACACTGAAGCTTTCTTT. It encodes CASSMIENTEAFF.

This clonotype was seen just once. CDR3 region: CASSRDSNTGELFF. DNA for the CDR3: TGTGCCAGCAGCCGGGATTCGAACACCGGGGAGCTGTTTTTT. The V and J genes are TRBV11-1 and TRBJ2-2, with D possibly matching TRBD2 (5 bases). The length of the CDR3 is 14 residues. Germline CDR1 and CDR2: SGHAT and FQDESV (reference sequence). Trimming pared 5 bases from V and 0 bases from J, leaving 7 bases between.

CDR3 sequence (DNA): TGTGCCAGCAGTGGGGGCAGAATAGAGAATTCACCCCTCCACTTT. Translated: CASSGGRIENSPLHF. The V and J genes are TRBV2 and TRBJ1-6; TRBD1 is a possible D gene (5 bases). V lost 4 bases and J lost 7, with 14 bases in between. Germline V gene sequence: CDR1 SNHLY, CDR2 FYNNEI. The CDR3 loop spans 15 amino acids.

There are many counts of this clonotype. CDR3 region: CASSPLTDRSYGYTF. As DNA, the CDR3 is TGTGCCAGCTCACCACTCACCGACAGGAGCTATGGCTACACCTTC. The chain has TRBV18 and TRBJ1-2, with a tentative D call TRBD1 (6 bases). V dropped 1 base and J dropped 4 bases, with 13 bases sitting between them. The V gene's germline CDR1 is KGHSH and CDR2 LQKENI. The CDR3 covers 15 residues.

This clonotype was picked up many times. One junction end disagrees with the germline gene, perhaps due to a read error. The chain has TRBV5-1 and TRBJ2-5; 9 bases line up with TRBD2. Germline assignment: CDR1 SGHRS and CDR2 YFSETQ. The CDR3 contains 15 residues. The CDR3 loop is CASSLVAGVQETQYF. The CDR3 DNA is TGTGCCAGCAGCTTAGTAGCGGGGGTACAAGAGACCCAGTACTTC.

This clonotype was recorded at least ten times. J is TRBJ1-2 and V is TRBV29-1; no reliable D call. Germline CDR1 reads SQVTM; CDR2 reads ANQGSEA. V lost 3 bases, J lost 5 bases, and 13 bases lay in between. This CDR3 comprises 13 residues. The CDR3: CSVEQDSGYGYTF. CDR3 nucleotides: TGCAGCGTTGAGCAGGACTCCGGTTATGGCTACACCTTC.

This chain joins TRBV4-1 and TRBJ2-2, with 13 bases matching TRBD2. This CDR3 is built from 18 residues. Germline loops: CDR1 MGHRA, CDR2 YSYEKL. Trimming cost V 2 bases and J 4 bases; bases outside gene matches: 7. The CDR3 here is CASSQTSLAGGPTGELFF. The CDR3 coding sequence is TGCGCCAGCAGCCAAACGTCACTAGCGGGGGGGCCCACCGGGGAGCTGTTTTTT.

This clonotype was observed at least ten times. The chain couples TRBV19 to TRBJ1-2; D is uncertain. Trimming cost V 3 bases and J 2 bases, with 10 bases left between them. Germline V gene sequence: CDR1 LNHDA, CDR2 SQIVND (reference sequence). The CDR3 is 14 residues long. The CDR3 DNA is TGTGCCAGTAGTATGCTCCTCAACAACTATGGCTACACCTTC. Protein sequence: CASSMLLNNYGYTF. Supplemented by reference TRBV19 and TRBJ1-2, the full variable domain reads DGGITQSPKYLFRKEGQNVTLSCEQNLNHDAMYWYRQDPGQGLRLIYYSQIVNDFQKGDIAEGYSVSREKKESFPLTVTSAQKNPTAFYLCASSMLLNNYGYTFGSGTRLTVV.

CDR3 amino acids: CSATRTRNTEAFF. Written as DNA, the CDR3 is TGCAGTGCTACAAGGACCAGGAACACTGAAGCTTTCTTT. The chain combines TRBV20-1 with TRBJ1-1; D is unresolved. Trimming left V 4 bases short and J 1 base short, with 10 bases between. The CDR3 is 13 amino acids. Germline V CDR1 and CDR2: DFQATT, SNEGSKA (reference sequence).

This clonotype showed up many times. This chain uses TRBV12-3 or TRBV12-4 with TRBJ2-3; D uncertain. This CDR3 region has 12 residues. The V end lost 5 bases, the J end lost 5 bases, and 8 bases lay between the germline ends. The CDR3 nucleotides read TGTGCCAGCAGTCCCTGGATAGATACGCAGTATTTT. This sequence encodes CASSPWIDTQYF.

This clonotype has at least ten counts. The rearrangement links TRBV12-3 or TRBV12-4 to TRBJ1-5; tentative D call: TRBD1 (5 bases). The CDR3 consists of 14 residues. V was shortened by 4 bases and J by 6 bases, with 13 bases between the two germline ends. CDR3 amino acids: CASSSSRVGQPQHF. As DNA, the CDR3 is TGTGCCAGCAGTTCCAGCAGGGTCGGTCAGCCCCAGCATTTT.

The rearrangement uses TRBV3-1 and TRBJ1-2, with a tentative D call TRBD1 (5 bases). The CDR3 totals 16 residues. V was clipped by 0 bases and J by 3 bases, with 14 bases between them. From germline, CDR1 is LGHDT and CDR2 YNNKEL (reference sequence). CDR3 amino acids: CASSQDGTASYYGYTF. The DNA of the CDR3 is TGTGCCAGCAGCCAAGATGGGACCGCTAGCTACTATGGCTACACCTTC. The whole variable domain, remainder taken from reference TRBV3-1 and TRBJ1-2, is DTAVSQTPKYLVTQMGNDKSIKCEQNLGHDTMYWYKQDSKKFLKIMFSYNNKELIINETVPNRFSPKSPDKAHLNLHINSLELGDSAVYFCASSQDGTASYYGYTFGSGTRLTVV.

The V gene is TRBV30, the J gene TRBJ2-7; 7 bases map to TRBD1. Germline values: CDR1 GTSNPN, CDR2 SVGIG (reference sequence). V shed 5 bases and J 5 bases; nucleotides not matched to a gene: 12. The CDR3 is made up of 14 amino acids. CDR3 sequence: CAWQRGRGSNEQYF. CDR3 sequence (DNA): TGTGCCTGGCAAAGGGGCAGGGGGTCAAACGAGCAGTACTTC.

On this clonotype: A junction boundary mismatches the germline segment, possibly from a read error. The chain joins TRBV9 to TRBJ1-1; no clear D. Germline assignment: CDR1 SGDLS and CDR2 YYNGEE. This CDR3 is built from 12 residues. CDR3 in DNA: TGTGCCAGCATCGTACCGGGCACTGAAGCTTTCTTT. Encoded protein: CASIVPGTEAFF. Supplemented by reference TRBV9 and TRBJ1-1, the full variable domain reads DSGVTQTPKHLITATGQRVTLRCSPRSGDLSVYWYQQSLDQGLQFLIQYYNGEERAKGNILERFSAQQFPDLHSELNLSSLELGDSALYFCASIVPGTEAFFGQGTRLTVV.

V is TRBV2 and J is TRBJ2-1; 7 bases are a match to TRBD2. The CDR3 loop spans 13 amino acids. Germline CDR1 and CDR2: SNHLY and FYNNEI. With 2 bases clipped from V and 6 bases from J, the junction kept 1 base outside the gene matches. The chain's CDR3 is CASSEPGGNEQFF. In nucleotides, the CDR3 is TGTGCCAGCAGTGAACCGGGGGGCAATGAGCAGTTCTTC.